What follows describes a single T cell receptor beta chain. Its antigen is unidentified. What was sequenced were expressed TCRB transcripts, since all of the isolated RNA had been reverse transcribed. This table comes from immunoSEQ multiplex PCR, and its TCRdb copy is limited to in-frame clones, with some not included. The table records about 450,000 clones, about an eighth of them present only once. This specimen comes from a study of beta chain features in type 1 diabetes. Findings and limits, study-wide: The study left unresolved whether HLA type influences TCRB rearrangement.

CDR3 length: 17 residues. Germline values: CDR1 LGHNT, CDR2 FRNRAP. Trimming removed 0 bases from V and 4 bases from J, with 19 bases in between. This clonotype was sampled from a woman younger than 35 in good health. The J gene is TRBJ2-7, the V gene TRBV12-5; tentative D call: TRBD2 (5 bases). The specimen sequenced was naive CD4+ T cells from blood. CDR3 residues: CASGLVLVAGPAYEQYF. The CDR3 DNA sequence: TGTGCTAGTGGTTTGGTACTTGTGGCGGGCCCGGCGTACGAGCAGTACTTC.